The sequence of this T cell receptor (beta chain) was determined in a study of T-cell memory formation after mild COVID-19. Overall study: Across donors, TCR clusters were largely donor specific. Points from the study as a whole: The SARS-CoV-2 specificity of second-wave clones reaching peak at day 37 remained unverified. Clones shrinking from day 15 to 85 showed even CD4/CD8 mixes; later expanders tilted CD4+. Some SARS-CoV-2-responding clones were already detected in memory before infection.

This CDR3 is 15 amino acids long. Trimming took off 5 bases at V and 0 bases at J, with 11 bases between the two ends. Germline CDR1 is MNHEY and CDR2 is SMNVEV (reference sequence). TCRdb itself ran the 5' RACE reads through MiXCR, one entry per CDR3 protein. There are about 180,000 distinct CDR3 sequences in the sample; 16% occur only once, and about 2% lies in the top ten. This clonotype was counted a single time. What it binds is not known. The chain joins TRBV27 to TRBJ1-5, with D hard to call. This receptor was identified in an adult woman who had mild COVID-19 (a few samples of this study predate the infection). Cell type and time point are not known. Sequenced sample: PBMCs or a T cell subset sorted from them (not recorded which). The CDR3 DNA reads TGTGCCAGCAGTCCCCGGGCACTTAGCAATCAGCCCCAGCATTTT. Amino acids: CASSPRALSNQPQHF.